A single sample gave rise to the 21 T cell receptor beta chains below, sequenced in a study of T-cell memory formation after mild COVID-19. TCRdb ran MiXCR on the 5' RACE reads and lists one entry per CDR3 protein. The data show roughly 14,000 distinct CDR3 sequences, roughly a fifth seen once. Sequencing input: PBMCs or a T cell subset sorted from them (not recorded which). Source of these receptors: an adult woman who had mild COVID-19 (a few samples of this study predate the infection). Cell type and time point are not known.

In its sample, this clonotype was seen many times. The chain recombines TRBV27 with TRBJ2-1; D gene ambiguous. The CDR3 totals 14 residues. The V gene's germline CDR1 is MNHEY and CDR2 SMNVEV (reference sequence). Trimming took 2 bases from V and 7 from J, leaving 12 bases between them. CDR3 in DNA: TGTGCCAGCAGTTTAGGCCCGGCGTTGAATGAGCAGTTCTTC. Amino acids: CASSLGPALNEQFF.

There are many counts of this clonotype. V and J are TRBV29-1 and TRBJ1-1; D remains ambiguous. V was cut by 1 base and J by 1 base, with 19 bases left in between. CDR1 is SQVTM and CDR2 is ANQGSEA in the germline V gene. The CDR3 totals 17 residues. CDR3 in DNA: TGCAGCGTTGAAGGGTCTGCGCCCCTCGGCTGGAACACTGAAGCTTTCTTT. This encodes CSVEGSAPLGWNTEAFF.

This clonotype came up many times. The V gene is TRBV7-2, the J gene TRBJ1-2; a possible D gene is TRBD1 (5 bases). Trimming cost V 2 bases and J 0 bases, with 10 bases left between them. CDR3 size: 15 residues. Germline CDR1 reads SGHTA; CDR2 reads FQGNSA. In DNA, the CDR3 is TGTGCCAGCAGCTTACCAGGGACCTCTAACTATGGCTACACCTTC. This translates into CASSLPGTSNYGYTF. Full variable domain (remainder filled in from reference TRBV7-2 and TRBJ1-2): GAGVSQSPSNKVTEKGKDVELRCDPISGHTALYWYRQSLGQGLEFLIYFQGNSAPDKSGLPSDRFSAERTGGSVSTLTIQRTQQEDSAVYLCASSLPGTSNYGYTFGSGTRLTVV.

This clonotype came up many times. The V and J genes are TRBV25-1 and TRBJ2-7; 8 nucleotides align to TRBD2. V lost 6 bases and J lost 4; bases outside the gene matches: 5. This CDR3 comprises 13 residues. The germline V gene has CDR1 MGHDK and CDR2 SYGVNS. For the CDR3, the DNA is TGTGCCAGCAGAAAGACTAGCGCGTACGAGCAGTACTTC. Its protein product is CASRKTSAYEQYF.

This clonotype was recorded at least ten times. The chain is built from TRBV6-5 and TRBJ1-1; D may be TRBD1 (6 bases). This CDR3 has 15 amino acids. Trimming took off 6 bases at V and 3 bases at J, with 17 bases between the two ends. CDR1 MNHEY and CDR2 SVGAGI come from the germline V gene. As DNA, the CDR3 is TGTGCCAGCAGCCTAAGGGGGTCGGGAGACACTGAAGCTTTCTTT. Translating gives CASSLRGSGDTEAFF.

This clonotype was seen at least ten times. J is TRBJ2-3 and V is TRBV7-9; no firm D call. The germline CDR1 and CDR2 sequences are SEHNR and FQNEAQ (reference sequence). The CDR3 sequence is 20 residues long. V shed 2 bases and J shed 1 base, with 25 bases lying between them. In DNA form, the CDR3 reads TGTGCCAGCAGCTTAATCATTGGGGTTACATTCGAGGACCGCACAGATACGCAGTATTTT. It codes for CASSLIIGVTFEDRTDTQYF.

This clonotype was detected many times. The chain links TRBV7-3 to TRBJ2-3, with D perhaps matching TRBD2 (6 bases). V was trimmed by 2 bases and J by 2 bases, leaving 8 bases between them. In germline, CDR1 is SGHTA, CDR2 FQGTGA. The CDR3 consists of 14 residues. The CDR3 is CASSLGGNTDTQYF. In DNA, the CDR3 is TGTGCCAGCAGCTTAGGGGGGAACACAGATACGCAGTATTTT. The full variable domain, with the rest looked up from reference TRBV7-3 and TRBJ2-3, is GAGVSQTPSNKVTEKGKYVELRCDPISGHTALYWYRQSLGQGPEFLIYFQGTGAADDSGLPNDRFFAVRPEGSVSTLKIQRTERGDSAVYLCASSLGGNTDTQYFGPGTRLTVL.

There are many counts of this clonotype. The chain uses TRBV6-5 and TRBJ2-7, with unresolved D. The CDR3 is 14 amino acids. V lost 5 bases and J 3 bases, leaving 14 bases between the germline ends. Germline loops: CDR1 MNHEY, CDR2 SVGAGI. The CDR3, as DNA: TGTGCCAGCAGTGAAACTCTCAAATTCTACGAGCAGTACTTC. It is translated as CASSETLKFYEQYF.

The chain is built from TRBV15 and TRBJ2-5, with D hard to call. The CDR3 consists of 11 residues. The germline V and J ends were trimmed by 8 bases and 5 bases, with 9 bases remaining between them. The germline V gene encodes CDR1 LNHNV and CDR2 YYDKDF (reference sequence). The CDR3 here is CATQVKETQYF. The CDR3 region has the DNA TGTGCCACCCAAGTAAAGGAGACCCAGTACTTC.

The chain combines TRBV18 with TRBJ2-7; TRBD1 agrees at 9 bases. Germline trimming cut 6 bases from V and 0 bases from J; bases unmatched to any gene: 6. This CDR3 contains 15 residues. Germline-derived CDR1 and CDR2 are KGHSH and LQKENI. CDR3 region: CASSFRTGASYEQYF. In nucleotides, the CDR3 is TGTGCCAGCTCTTTCCGGACAGGGGCCTCCTACGAGCAGTACTTC.

This clonotype was recorded at least ten times. The chain links TRBV7-3 to TRBJ2-3, with D perhaps matching TRBD1 (6 bases). V lost 6 bases and J lost 1, with 14 bases in between. Germline loops: CDR1 SGHTA, CDR2 FQGTGA. The CDR3 sequence is 15 residues long. In DNA, the CDR3 is TGTGCCAGCAGTCTCGACAGGTACCGCACAGATACGCAGTATTTT. Translating gives CASSLDRYRTDTQYF.

This clonotype was seen repeatedly, ten times or more. The V gene is TRBV19, the J gene TRBJ2-1; D remains unclear. This CDR3 contains 11 residues. V gave up 6 bases and J gave up 5 bases, with 5 bases separating them. CDR1 is LNHDA, CDR2 SQIVND, per germline (reference sequence). The CDR3 DNA sequence: TGTGCCAGTAGCCCGGACAATGAGCAGTTCTTC. This sequence encodes CASSPDNEQFF.

This clonotype was seen at least ten times. The chain couples TRBV27 to TRBJ1-4, with TRBD1 matching over 7 bases. J lost 7 bases, V lost 6 bases, and 8 bases had no gene match. CDR1 and CDR2 (germline): MNHEY, SMNVEV (reference sequence). The CDR3 consists of 14 residues. The CDR3 sequence: CASRRLYRGEKLFF. CDR3 bases: TGTGCCAGCAGAAGATTATACAGGGGTGAAAAACTGTTTTTT. The full variable domain, with the rest looked up from reference TRBV27 and TRBJ1-4, is EAQVTQNPRYLITVTGKKLTVTCSQNMNHEYMSWYRQDPGLGLRQIYYSMNVEVTDKGDVPEGYKVSRKEKRNFPLILESPSPNQTSLYFCASRRLYRGEKLFFGSGTQLSVL.

This clonotype was counted at least ten times. The J gene is TRBJ2-6, the V gene TRBV7-9; possibly TRBD1 for D (7 bases). The V end lost 2 bases, the J end lost 2 bases, and 10 bases lay between the germline ends. The CDR3 extends over 16 amino acids. CDR1 and CDR2 (germline): SEHNR, FQNEAQ (reference sequence). This CDR3 reads CASSLPRGAGANVLTF. The CDR3 bases are TGTGCCAGCAGCTTACCCAGGGGGGCTGGGGCCAACGTCCTGACTTTC. The entire variable domain, with the rest obtained from reference TRBV7-9 and TRBJ2-6, is as follows: DTGVSQNPRHKITKRGQNVTFRCDPISEHNRLYWYRQTLGQGPEFLTYFQNEAQLEKSRLLSDRFSAERPKGSFSTLEIQRTEQGDSAMYLCASSLPRGAGANVLTFGAGSRLTVL.

This clonotype has a count of ten or more. The chain joins TRBV29-1 to TRBJ2-7, with D possibly being TRBD2 (5 bases). Per the germline V gene, CDR1 is SQVTM and CDR2 is ANQGSEA. This CDR3 region has 13 residues. With 1 base removed from V and 5 bases from J, the gap between germline ends came to 12 bases. The CDR3 here is CSVEVRGRHEQYF. In DNA form, the CDR3 reads TGCAGCGTTGAAGTTCGGGGTCGGCACGAGCAGTACTTC.

CDR3 nucleotides: TGTGCCAGCAGTCCGACAGGGAGGAATGAGCAGTTCTTC. It codes for CASSPTGRNEQFF. The chain combines TRBV5-6 with TRBJ2-1; tentatively, D is TRBD1 (7 bases). CDR1 is SGHDT and CDR2 is YYEEEE in the germline V gene. V was cut by 5 bases and J by 7 bases, with 13 bases left in between. The CDR3 consists of 13 residues.

This clonotype was found a few times. The chain recombines TRBV5-1 with TRBJ1-5; 7 bases line up with TRBD1. The V segment lost 4 bases and the J segment 5 bases; nucleotides outside the gene matches: 9. The CDR3 covers 15 residues. Germline assignment: CDR1 SGHRS and CDR2 YFSETQ. As DNA, the CDR3 is TGCGCCAGCAGCCGTTCTGGAGGGGGCCATCAGCCCCAGCATTTT. Its protein is CASSRSGGGHQPQHF.

This clonotype was counted at least ten times. The V gene is TRBV30, the J gene TRBJ1-2; 7 bases match TRBD1. The V and J ends lost 1 base and 3 bases, in that order; junction bases with no gene match: 5. This CDR3 spans 14 amino acids. The germline gives CDR1 GTSNPN, CDR2 SVGIG (reference sequence). DNA of the CDR3: TGTGCCTGGAGTGGGACAGGCCCTTACTATGGCTACACCTTC. Amino acids: CAWSGTGPYYGYTF.

There are many counts of this clonotype. J is TRBJ2-7 and V is TRBV14; D ambiguous. Germline lookup yields CDR1 SGHDN and CDR2 FVKESK. Trimming shortened V by 4 bases and J by 3 bases, and 13 bases separated the two germline ends. The CDR3 runs 14 residues. CDR3 loop: CASSPFSSGYEQYF. The CDR3 coding sequence is TGTGCCAGCAGCCCCTTTTCCTCTGGCTACGAGCAGTACTTC.

This clonotype came up many times. V gene TRBV3-1 combines with J gene TRBJ1-2; TRBD1 is a possible D gene (6 bases). Germline V gene data show CDR1 as LGHDT and CDR2 as YNNKEL (reference sequence). Trimming pared 5 bases from V and 4 bases from J, leaving 11 bases between. This CDR3 contains 13 residues. CDR3: CASSTRTVYGYTF. In DNA, the CDR3 is TGTGCCAGCAGCACTCGGACAGTCTATGGCTACACCTTC.

This clonotype was seen repeatedly, ten times or more. In nucleotides, the CDR3 is TGTGCCAGCAGTTACCGGGGGGTTGAGCAGTTCTTC. Protein: CASSYRGVEQFF. The chain uses TRBV6-5 and TRBJ2-1; 7 bases fit TRBD2. The CDR3 is 12 amino acids. The V and J ends lost 2 bases and 9 bases, in that order; junction bases with no gene match: 1. Germline CDR1 is MNHEY and CDR2 is SVGAGI.